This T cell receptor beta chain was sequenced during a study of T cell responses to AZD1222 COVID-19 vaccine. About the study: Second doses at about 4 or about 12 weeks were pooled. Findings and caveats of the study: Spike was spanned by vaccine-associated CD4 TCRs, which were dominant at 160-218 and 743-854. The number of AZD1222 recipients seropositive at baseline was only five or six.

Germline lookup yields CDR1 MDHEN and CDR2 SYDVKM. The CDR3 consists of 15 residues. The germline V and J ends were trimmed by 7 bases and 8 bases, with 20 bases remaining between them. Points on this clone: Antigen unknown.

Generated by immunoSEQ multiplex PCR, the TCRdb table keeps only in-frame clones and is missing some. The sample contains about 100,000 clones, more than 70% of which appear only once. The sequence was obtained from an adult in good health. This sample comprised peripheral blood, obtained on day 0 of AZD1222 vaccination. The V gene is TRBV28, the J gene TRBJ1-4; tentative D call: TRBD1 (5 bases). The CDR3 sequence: CASITGQGGGEKLFF. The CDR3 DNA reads TGTGCCAGCATCACGGGGCAGGGCGGAGGGGAAAAACTGTTTTTT.